This note documents a single T cell receptor (beta chain) sequence. Its antigen is as yet unknown. The data are from a study of T cell responses to AZD1222 COVID-19 vaccine. Findings and caveats of the study: Two AZD1222 administrations were followed by greater Spike-specific TCR breadth and depth. Repertoire sampling was restricted to post-peak T cell response timepoints. White British donors predominated, females outnumbered males, and clonal diversity was possibly underestimated.

Trimming shortened V by 5 bases and J by 7 bases, and 21 bases separated the two germline ends. This CDR3 region has 17 residues. Germline-derived CDR1 and CDR2 are SEHNR and FQNEAQ (reference sequence). TCRdb's copy holds only in-frame clones and misses some; the assay was immunoSEQ multiplex PCR. The sample has about 120,000 clones; over 80% are singletons. Here the sequenced sample was peripheral blood, taken on day 0 of AZD1222 vaccination. The receptor was derived from an adult in good health. V gene TRBV7-9 combines with J gene TRBJ1-6; a weak D match, TRBD1 (6 bases). Here the CDR3 reads CASSAIQGRIGNSPLHF. For the CDR3, the DNA is TGTGCCAGCAGCGCCATACAGGGTCGTATAGGCAATTCACCCCTCCACTTT.